The subject of this entry is one TCR beta chain. Its matching antigen is unknown. Method: immunoSEQ multiplex PCR; TCRdb's copy keeps in-frame clones and lacks some. The sample gives under 850,000 clones, more than 85% of which show up once; nearly 25% is in the top ten. This record comes from a study of shared clonotypes between healthy human individuals. CD8 cells regarded as naive lacked CD45RO, were positively chosen for CCR7, and omitted terminally differentiated effector memory CD45RA+ cells. Those who donated were healthy HIV-negative adults, with no recent acute infections or vaccinations reported. Those who donated, Caucasian adults without exception, all lived in Nashville, Tennessee. The CDR3 runs 14 residues. Germline lookup yields CDR1 SGHNT and CDR2 YENEEA. V lost 4 bases and J lost 3; bases outside the gene matches: 6. Study observations and caveats: All-four-donor shared clonotypes had higher generation probabilities than non-shared clonotypes did. Rarefaction demonstrated incomplete sorted-subset sequencing despite large depth.

The sample comprised naive CD8+ T cells sorted from blood. V is TRBV11-3 and J is TRBJ2-7; 7 bases match TRBD1. The TCR was taken from a man aged 30 to 45 in good health. CDR3 nucleotide sequence: TGTGCCAGCAGCTCCTCCGGGACAGACTACGAGCAGTACTTC. It translates to CASSSSGTDYEQYF.